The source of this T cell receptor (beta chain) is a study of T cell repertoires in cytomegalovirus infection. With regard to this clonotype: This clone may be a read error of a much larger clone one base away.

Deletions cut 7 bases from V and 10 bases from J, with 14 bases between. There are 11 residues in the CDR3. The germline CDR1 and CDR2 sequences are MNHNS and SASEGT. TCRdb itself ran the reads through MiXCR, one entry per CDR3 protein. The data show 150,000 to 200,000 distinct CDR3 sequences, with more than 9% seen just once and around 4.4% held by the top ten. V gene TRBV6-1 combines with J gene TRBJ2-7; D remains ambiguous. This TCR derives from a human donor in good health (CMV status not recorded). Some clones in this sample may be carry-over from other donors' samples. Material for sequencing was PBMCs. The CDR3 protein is CASTRHADQYF. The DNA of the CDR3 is TGTGCCAGCACGAGGCACGCCGACCAGTACTTC.